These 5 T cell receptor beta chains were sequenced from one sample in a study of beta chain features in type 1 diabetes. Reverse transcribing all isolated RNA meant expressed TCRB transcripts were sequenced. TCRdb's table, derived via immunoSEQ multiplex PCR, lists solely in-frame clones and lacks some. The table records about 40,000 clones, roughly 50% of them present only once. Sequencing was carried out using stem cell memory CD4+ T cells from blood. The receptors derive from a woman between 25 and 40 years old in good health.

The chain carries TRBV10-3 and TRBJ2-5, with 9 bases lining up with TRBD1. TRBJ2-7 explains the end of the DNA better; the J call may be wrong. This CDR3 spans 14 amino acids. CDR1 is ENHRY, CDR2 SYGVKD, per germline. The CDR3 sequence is CAISEDRGDYEQYF. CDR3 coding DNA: TGTGCCATCAGTGAAGACAGGGGGGACTACGAGCAGTACTTC.

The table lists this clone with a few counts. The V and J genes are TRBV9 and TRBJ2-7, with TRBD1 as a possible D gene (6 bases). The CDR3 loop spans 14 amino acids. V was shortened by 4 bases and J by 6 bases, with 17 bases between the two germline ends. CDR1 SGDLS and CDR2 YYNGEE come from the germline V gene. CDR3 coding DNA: TGTGCCAGCAGCACACAGGGAGTTTGGGGCGAGCAGTACTTC. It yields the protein CASSTQGVWGEQYF. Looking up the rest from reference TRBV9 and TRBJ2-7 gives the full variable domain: DSGVTQTPKHLITATGQRVTLRCSPRSGDLSVYWYQQSLDQGLQFLIQYYNGEERAKGNILERFSAQQFPDLHSELNLSSLELGDSALYFCASSTQGVWGEQYFGPGTRLTVT.

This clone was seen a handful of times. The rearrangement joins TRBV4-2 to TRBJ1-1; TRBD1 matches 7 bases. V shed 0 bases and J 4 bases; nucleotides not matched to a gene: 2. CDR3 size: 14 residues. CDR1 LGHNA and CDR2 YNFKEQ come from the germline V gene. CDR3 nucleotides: TGTGCCAGCAGCCAAGAAAGGGGGCCCACTGAAGCTTTCTTT. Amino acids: CASSQERGPTEAFF.

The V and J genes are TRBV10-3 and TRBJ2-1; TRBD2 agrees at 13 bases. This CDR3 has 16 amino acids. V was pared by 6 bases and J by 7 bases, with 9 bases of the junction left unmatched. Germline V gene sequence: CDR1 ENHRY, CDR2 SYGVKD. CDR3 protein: CAISPGTSGTLNEQFF. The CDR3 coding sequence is TGTGCCATCAGCCCAGGGACTAGCGGGACTCTTAATGAGCAGTTCTTC.

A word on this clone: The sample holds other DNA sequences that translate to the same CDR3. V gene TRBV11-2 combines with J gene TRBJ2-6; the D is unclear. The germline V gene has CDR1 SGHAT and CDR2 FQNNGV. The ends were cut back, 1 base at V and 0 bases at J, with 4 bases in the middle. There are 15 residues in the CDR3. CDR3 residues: CASSLGGSGANVLTF. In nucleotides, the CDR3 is TGTGCCAGCAGCTTAGGAGGCTCTGGGGCCAACGTCCTGACTTTC.